This TCR beta chain was captured in a study of metastatic and nonmetastatic thyroid tumors. In the study overall: Malignant and benign thyroid patients had repertoires compared in peripheral blood and tumor or nodule tissue. Study-wide findings and caveats: Relative to benign nodules, malignant thyroid tumors were reportedly characterized by significantly elevated TCR beta diversity in blood and tumor.

This clone was detected ten times or more. Its target is not known. The CDR3 is made up of 11 amino acids. Trimming removed 5 bases from V and 6 bases from J, with 5 bases in between. How the authors handled the data: The study took CDR3 differences across clinicopathological groups and made a distant-metastasis classifier for papillary thyroid cancer from them. TCRdb reanalyzed the PCR reads via MiXCR. These V and J calls derive from TCRdb rather than the authors' analysis. The profile shows fewer than 55,000 clones, around 15% of them singletons. Thyroid surgery was performed in patients who had received no treatment beforehand.

The origin of this receptor is a female donor with papillary thyroid cancer or a benign thyroid nodule (not recorded which). Some clones in this sample may be carry-over from other donors' samples. This rearrangement joins TRBV12-3 or TRBV12-4 to TRBJ2-1; no reliable D call. What was sequenced was blood. CDR3: CASSTGNEQFF. The CDR3 DNA follows: TGTGCCAGCAGTACCGGCAATGAGCAGTTCTTC.